The rows below give T cell receptor beta chains drawn from one sample of a study of T cell changes during pregnancy in multiple sclerosis. Produced via immunoSEQ multiplex PCR; TCRdb's table is partial and in-frame only. The data contain tens of thousands of clones, roughly 94% of them seen just once; the ten biggest clones take up approximately 0.59%. Specimen: CD4+ T cells from peripheral blood mononuclear cells, collected in the second trimester of pregnancy. Every receptor here comes from a female donor with multiple sclerosis, enrolled in a pregnancy study. CDR3s include the opening cysteine and the closing phenylalanine or tryptophan. The D gene is left open where the match is weak. Clone size is not always given. Where it is, it says once, few, many or a class for expanded clones.

j_gene: TRBJ1-2; abundance: .; d_gene: TRBD1; v_gene: TRBV5-6; CDR3nt: TGTGCCAGCAGCTTAATCGGACAGGTCCGTAACTATGGCTACACCTTC; CDR3aa: CASSLIGQVRNYGYTF
j_gene: TRBJ2-2; abundance: .; d_gene: .; v_gene: TRBV19; CDR3nt: TGTGCCAGTAGTAATAGGGGGGGTAACGGGGAGCTGTTTTTT; CDR3aa: CASSNRGGNGELFF
j_gene: TRBJ2-1; abundance: .; d_gene: TRBD2; v_gene: TRBV7-3; CDR3nt: TGTGCCAGCAGCACGCGCGCCACTAGCGATGAGCAGTTCTTC; CDR3aa: CASSTRATSDEQFF
j_gene: TRBJ2-2; abundance: .; d_gene: TRBD2; v_gene: TRBV19; CDR3nt: TGTGCCAGTAGTCGCCTAGCGGGGGTGGTTACCGGGGAGCTGTTTTTT; CDR3aa: CASSRLAGVVTGELFF
j_gene: TRBJ2-5; abundance: .; d_gene: .; v_gene: TRBV7-2; CDR3nt: TGTGCCAGCAGCTTAGCTAGGGGCCAAGAGACCCAGTACTTC; CDR3aa: CASSLARGQETQYF
j_gene: TRBJ2-5; abundance: .; d_gene: .; v_gene: TRBV7-3; CDR3nt: TGTGCCAGCAGCCTCAGGAATCAAGAGACCCAGTACTTC; CDR3aa: CASSLRNQETQYF
j_gene: TRBJ2-2; abundance: few; d_gene: .; v_gene: TRBV19; CDR3nt: TGTGCCAGTAGTACCCAATTCGGAGGAGCGAACACCGGGGAGCTGTTTTTT; CDR3aa: CASSTQFGGANTGELFF
j_gene: TRBJ1-6; abundance: once; d_gene: .; v_gene: TRBV2; CDR3nt: TGTGCCAGCAGTGAAGGCGGGAGGATAAATTCACCCCTCCACTTT; CDR3aa: CASSEGGRINSPLHF
j_gene: TRBJ2-3; abundance: .; d_gene: TRBD2; v_gene: TRBV7-7; CDR3nt: TGTGCCAGCGGCAGCGGGGGGGCAACAGATACGCAGTATTTT; CDR3aa: CASGSGGATDTQYF
j_gene: TRBJ1-1; abundance: once; d_gene: TRBD1; v_gene: TRBV25-1; CDR3nt: TGTGCCAGCAGTTCCCGGGCCGGGACAGGGTTGTTTGAAGCTTTCTTT; CDR3aa: CASSSRAGTGLFEAFF
j_gene: TRBJ2-5; abundance: .; d_gene: TRBD2; v_gene: TRBV4-3; CDR3nt: TGCGCCAGCAGCCAAGAATCCCTAGCGGGGGGGGGACTTGGGACCCAGTACTTC; CDR3aa: CASSQESLAGGGLGTQYF
j_gene: TRBJ1-1; abundance: .; d_gene: .; v_gene: TRBV11-1; CDR3nt: TGTGCCAGCAGCCTTCGGGTGTTGAACACTGAAGCTTTCTTT; CDR3aa: CASSLRVLNTEAFF
j_gene: TRBJ2-7; abundance: .; d_gene: TRBD2; v_gene: TRBV5-6; CDR3nt: TGTGCCAGCAGCTTCACTAGCGGGGGGGTACCCTACGAGCAGTACTTC; CDR3aa: CASSFTSGGVPYEQYF
j_gene: TRBJ2-5; abundance: few; d_gene: .; v_gene: TRBV29-1; CDR3nt: TGCAGCGCCCCGGGCGGGGGCCTCCAAGAGACCCAGTACTTC; CDR3aa: CSAPGGGLQETQYF
j_gene: TRBJ1-1; abundance: once; d_gene: .; v_gene: TRBV10-3; CDR3nt: TGTGCCATCAGGAAGGCTCGAGGACTCGACACTGAAGCTTTCTTT; CDR3aa: CAIRKARGLDTEAFF
j_gene: TRBJ2-7; abundance: once; d_gene: .; v_gene: TRBV1; CDR3nt: TGCACCAGCCCCAAGGGGACTACTCCTTCCTACGAGCAGTACTTC; CDR3aa: CTSPKGTTPSYEQYF
j_gene: TRBJ1-5; abundance: few; d_gene: .; v_gene: TRBV25-1; CDR3nt: TGTGCCAGCACAGGTAATAGCAATCAGCCCCAGCATTTT; CDR3aa: CASTGNSNQPQHF
j_gene: TRBJ2-1; abundance: .; d_gene: .; v_gene: TRBV2; CDR3nt: TGTGCCAGCAGTGTCGGCGGTGAGCAGTTCTTC; CDR3aa: CASSVGGEQFF
j_gene: TRBJ1-1; abundance: .; d_gene: .; v_gene: TRBV5-1; CDR3nt: TGCGCCAGCAGACGTACGGACAGATTGAACACTGAAGCTTTCTTT; CDR3aa: CASRRTDRLNTEAFF
j_gene: TRBJ2-3; abundance: .; d_gene: TRBD2; v_gene: TRBV6-4; CDR3nt: TGTGCCAGCAGTGATGACGGGAGGATGGATACGCAGTATTTT; CDR3aa: CASSDDGRMDTQYF
j_gene: TRBJ2-3; abundance: .; d_gene: .; v_gene: TRBV7-9; CDR3nt: TGTGCCAGTAACTCAGATACGCAGTATTTT; CDR3aa: CASNSDTQYF
j_gene: TRBJ2-7; abundance: .; d_gene: .; v_gene: TRBV7-9; CDR3nt: TGTGCCAGCAGCTTAGTACTCCCCCCTTACGAGCAGTACTTC; CDR3aa: CASSLVLPPYEQYF